Below, one TCR beta chain is given with its context. The CDR3 runs to 16 residues. The V end was cut by 0 bases, the J end by 0 bases, with 7 bases between. In germline, CDR1 is SGHRS, CDR2 YFSETQ. The sample originates from a study of T cells in localized non-small cell lung cancer. This table comes from immunoSEQ multiplex PCR, and its TCRdb copy is limited to in-frame clones, with some not included. The repertoire has around 30,000 clones, 88% of them found once; the top ten carry 10% to 15%. The genes are TRBV5-1 and TRBJ2-6, with a tentative D call TRBD1 (5 bases). Sample: peripheral blood, taken before any cancer treatment. The origin of this receptor is a female donor aged 60 or older with stage III squamous cell lung carcinoma. The CDR3 nucleotides read TGCGCCAGCAGCTTGGAGGGGCTCTCTGGGGCCAACGTCCTGACTTTC. Amino acids: CASSLEGLSGANVLTF.